This TCR beta chain was recovered during a study of CD8+ T cells in alopecia areata. Germline lookup yields CDR1 SNHLY and CDR2 FYNNEI. The V gene lost 8 bases and the J gene lost 7 bases, with 15 bases spanning the gap. This CDR3 has 12 residues. In each case, RNA was isolated and then reverse transcribed into cDNA as the sequencing template. The repertoire was sequenced with immunoSEQ multiplex PCR; TCRdb's copy has only in-frame clones and lacks some. The sample consists of about 150,000 clones, approximately 65% of them appearing once. What was sequenced was CD8+ T cells sorted from blood. The sequence derives from a human donor in good health. The chain joins TRBV2 to TRBJ2-7; D gene uncertain. The CDR3 nucleotides read TGTGCCAGCTATCGAAGGCTTGGGGAGCAGTACTTC. Residues: CASYRRLGEQYF.